The present entry profiles one TCR beta chain with its context. Antigen unknown. The entry originates in a study of T cell repertoires in cytomegalovirus infection. Study results and caveats: In two of eight donors, the top clonotype was HLA-C-restricted CMV-specific.

TCRdb processed the reads anew with MiXCR; each CDR3 protein has one entry. The sample has fewer than 1,000,000 distinct CDR3 sequences, less than 40% seen once. In germline, CDR1 is MNHEY, CDR2 SVGAGI. V dropped 2 bases and J dropped 9; count of bases not matched to a gene: 5. This CDR3 spans 16 amino acids. The sample was cultured CD8+ T cells from PBMCs, taken from culture after CMV antigen stimulation. The chain couples TRBV6-5 to TRBJ2-1; 15 bases align to TRBD2. The TCR comes from a human donor in good health (CMV status not recorded). Some clones in this sample may be carry-over from other donors' samples. For the CDR3, the DNA is TGTGCCAGCAGTTACGGACTAGCGGGGGGGCCCGGTGAGCAGTTCTTC. Protein product: CASSYGLAGGPGEQFF.